There are many counts of the clone carrying this TCR beta chain. What it recognizes is unknown. With the read ending 3 residues before the CDR3 end, the germline J gene is used to fill in that end. The data stem from a study of T cell clonality in common variable immunodeficiency. The CDR3 covers 11 residues. Germline V CDR1 and CDR2: SNHLY, FYNNEI. Trimming removed 5 bases from V and 8 bases from J, with 7 bases in between. Findings of the study overall: In common variable immunodeficiency, TCR beta chains reportedly carried fewer deletions and N-nucleotide insertions.

Sequencing input was equivalent genomic DNA from CVID and controls. Profiled with immunoSEQ multiplex PCR; TCRdb holds only in-frame clones, not every one. Recorded here are roughly 29,000 clones, none singletons. The chain carries TRBV2 and TRBJ1-5; no clear D gene. The receptor was isolated from a human donor with common variable immunodeficiency. Source material: peripheral blood mononuclear cells. The sequenced CDR3 bases are TGTGCCAGCAGTCCCGGGGAGCCC. Its protein product is CASSPGEP. The whole CDR3 protein reads CASSPGEPQHF.